This passage covers 32 T cell receptor beta chains from one sample sequenced in a study of blood T cells in healthy people across ages (dated by TCRdb to 2015 to 2017). The protocol used for the library was 5' RACE. Reads for this sample came from an Illumina HiSeq 2500. A second roughly 7 to 12 cycle PCR used a sample-barcoded 5' primer and a J-beta primer mix. TCRdb reanalyzed the raw reads on its own, using fastp at Q25 for trimming and MiXCR for clone calling, and kept in-frame beta chains. Records with the same CDR3 protein are collapsed into one entry carrying the most frequent genes and DNA. The sample table holds roughly 640,000 distinct CDR3 sequences, of which about 30% were seen once. Of the sample, about 15% falls within the top ten clones. Input material: blood. These receptors all come from a woman older than 75 in good health.

This clonotype occurred many times. This chain uses TRBV6-5 with TRBJ2-1; TRBD2 matches at 15 bases. CDR3 length: 20 residues. Germline V lookup: CDR1 MNHEY, CDR2 SVGAGI. Unmatched junction bases numbered 8, after V lost 2 bases and J lost 0 bases. The CDR3 here is CASSYRGLAGGRSSYNEQFF. The CDR3, as DNA: TGTGCCAGCAGTTACCGGGGACTAGCGGGGGGCCGGAGCTCCTACAATGAGCAGTTCTTC.

In regard to this clonotype: This may be a read error, as it is one base from a much larger clone. This chain links TRBV6-2 or TRBV6-3 with TRBJ2-7; D call uncertain. This CDR3 has 11 amino acids. CDR1 MNHEY and CDR2 SVGEGT come from the germline V gene. CDR3 loop: CVSSQLYEQYF. The CDR3 coding sequence is TGTGTCAGCAGTCAACTTTACGAGCAGTACTTC.

The sample holds many counts of this clonotype. The chain uses TRBV20-1 and TRBJ2-7; 9 bases fit TRBD1. Germline loops: CDR1 DFQATT, CDR2 SNEGSKA (reference sequence). The CDR3 covers 14 residues. J gave up 7 bases and V 3 bases, and 10 bases lay outside the gene matches. The CDR3 protein is CSASAGQGIGEQYF. CDR3 coding DNA: TGCAGTGCTAGCGCGGGACAGGGCATCGGAGAGCAGTACTTC.

The gene calls are TRBV7-9 and TRBJ2-6, with D possibly TRBD1 on 6 matching bases. The CDR3 consists of 17 residues. Germline loops: CDR1 SEHNR, CDR2 FQNEAQ (reference sequence). Trimming removed 6 bases at V and 2 bases at J, with 17 bases between. The CDR3 sequence: CASSKSQGGTGANVLTF. The CDR3 nucleotides read TGTGCCAGCAGTAAGTCACAGGGTGGCACTGGGGCCAACGTCCTGACTTTC. The complete variable domain, with remaining parts taken from reference TRBV7-9 and TRBJ2-6, reads DTGVSQNPRHKITKRGQNVTFRCDPISEHNRLYWYRQTLGQGPEFLTYFQNEAQLEKSRLLSDRFSAERPKGSFSTLEIQRTEQGDSAMYLCASSKSQGGTGANVLTFGAGSRLTVL.

This chain joins TRBV14 and TRBJ1-1; no firm D call. The CDR3 has 14 amino acids. Germline CDR1 reads SGHDN; CDR2 reads FVKESK. Trimming took 5 bases from V and 3 from J, leaving 13 bases between them. The DNA of the CDR3 is TGTGCCAGCAGCGTGAGAGCGGCGTACACTGAAGCTTTCTTT. This gives the protein CASSVRAAYTEAFF.

Concerning this clonotype: A much more abundant neighbour one base away suggests this may be a read error. This chain links TRBV12-3 or TRBV12-4 with TRBJ2-1; D gene uncertain. The J call could be wrong; TRBJ2-7 is a better fit for the DNA end. The CDR3 runs to 14 residues. The CDR3 protein is CASSYTDKYNEQYF. Written as DNA, the CDR3 is TGTGCCAGCAGTTATACCGACAAGTACAATGAGCAGTACTTC.

This clonotype came up many times. This may arise from a read error, as a much more abundant clone is one base away. The chain is built from TRBV4-3 and TRBJ2-5; D is uncertain. This CDR3 spans 13 amino acids. Trimming pared 1 base from V and 11 bases from J, leaving 14 bases between. Germline CDR1 LGHNA, CDR2 YSLEER. CDR3 in amino acids: CASSQAEYNEQYF. The CDR3 DNA is TGCGCCAGCAGCCAAGCCGAATACAATGAGCAGTACTTC.

This clonotype was counted only a few times. This sequence may be a read error, since a much larger clone differs from it by one base. This chain joins TRBV7-2 and TRBJ2-1; tentatively, D is TRBD1 (6 bases). The J call may be mistaken, given a closer DNA end match to TRBJ2-7. CDR3 length equals 16 residues. Germline V gene sequence: CDR1 SGHTA, CDR2 FQGNSA. The DNA for the CDR3 is TGTGCCAGCACCTCAAAAAGGACAGACTCCTACAATGAGCAGTACTTC. This gives the protein CASTSKRTDSYNEQYF.

In this sample, this clonotype turned up many times. This chain uses TRBV27 with TRBJ2-1; 8 nucleotides align to TRBD2. The germline V gene encodes CDR1 MNHEY and CDR2 SMNVEV (reference sequence). The junction had 10 bases not matched to a gene; V was cut back by 5 bases and J by 7 bases. The CDR3 runs 15 residues. CDR3 sequence: CASSRAGGPRNEQFF. In DNA, the CDR3 is TGTGCCAGCAGTCGGGCGGGGGGCCCGAGAAATGAGCAGTTCTTC.

This clonotype was picked up a small number of times. A much larger clone differs from this one at a single base, so this may be a read error. The J gene is TRBJ2-1, the V gene TRBV7-3, with D unclear. CDR1 and CDR2 from the germline V gene are SGHTA and FQGTGA. Trimming took 5 bases from V and 7 from J, leaving 18 bases between them. The CDR3 contains 15 residues. The chain's CDR3 is CASSASGGVGNEQFF. DNA of the CDR3: TGTGCCAGCAGCGCCTCAGGCGGCGTGGGGAATGAGCAGTTCTTC.

A word on this clonotype: The junction shows a germline mismatch at one end, possibly a read error. V usage is TRBV3-1 and J usage is TRBJ1-1, with no clear D. The CDR3 extends over 13 amino acids. Looked up from germline, CDR1 is LGHDT and CDR2 is YNNKEL (reference sequence). The CDR3 loop reads CASSVLLNTGAFF. The CDR3 DNA reads TGTGCCAGCAGTGTCCTTTTGAACACTGGAGCTTTCTTT.

Remarks on this clonotype: This may arise from a read error, as a much more abundant clone is one base away. CDR3 in DNA: TGTGCCAGCAGCCATCTAGGAGGGGAAGCCAAAAACATTCAGTACTTC. It specifies CASSHLGGEAKNIQYF. The rearrangement joins TRBV14 to TRBJ2-4, with D perhaps matching TRBD2 (6 bases). CDR1 and CDR2 from the germline V gene are SGHDN and FVKESK. V was cut by 3 bases and J by 0 bases, with 12 bases left in between. The CDR3 contains 16 residues.

V and J are TRBV2 and TRBJ2-5, with no clear D. The CDR3 spans 15 residues. The germline V gene has CDR1 SNHLY and CDR2 FYNNEI. The V gene lost 4 bases and the J gene lost 2 bases, with 14 bases spanning the gap. For the CDR3, the DNA is TGTGCCAGCAGTGGGGCGACTGGGGTTCAAGAGACCCAGTACTTC. It encodes CASSGATGVQETQYF. The complete variable domain, with remaining parts taken from reference TRBV2 and TRBJ2-5, reads EPEVTQTPSHQVTQMGQEVILRCVPISNHLYFYWYRQILGQKVEFLVSFYNNEISEKSEIFDDQFSVERPDGSNFTLKIRSTKLEDSAMYFCASSGATGVQETQYFGPGTRLLVL.

Remarks on this clonotype: Being one base from a much bigger clone, this may be a read error. The V and J genes are TRBV27 and TRBJ1-2, with TRBD1 matching over 7 bases. The CDR3 spans 17 residues. The V gene's germline CDR1 is MNHEY and CDR2 SMNVEV (reference sequence). CDR3 sequence (DNA): TGTGCCAGCAGTTTATCAGACAGGGAAGCACGAGTCTATGGCTACAACTTC. It is translated as CASSLSDREARVYGYNF.

Regarding this clonotype: A clone one base away is much larger, so this may be a read error. V gene TRBV5-6 combines with J gene TRBJ2-5, with 12 nucleotides matching TRBD2. Germline CDR1 is SGHDT and CDR2 is YYEEEE. This CDR3 has 16 residues. The CDR3 loop is CASSWGTSGYQETQHF. The DNA for the CDR3 is TGTGCCAGCAGCTGGGGGACTAGCGGGTACCAAGAGACCCAGCACTTC.

A remark on this clonotype: One end of the junction fails to match germline, which may point to a read error. The rearrangement uses TRBV10-3 and TRBJ2-6; D might be TRBD1 (5 bases). There are 15 residues in the CDR3. The V gene's germline CDR1 is ENHRY and CDR2 SYGVKD. CDR3 in amino acids: CAISGQSSGANILTF. In DNA, the CDR3 is TGTGCCATCAGTGGACAAAGCTCTGGGGCCAACATCCTGACTTTC.

The CDR3 nucleotides read TGTAGGCGGGCGGAGACCCAGTACTTC. Its protein product is CRRAETQYF. This chain links TRBV7-9 with TRBJ2-7; D possibly corresponds to TRBD2 (5 bases). With the DNA end fitting TRBJ2-5 better, the J assignment may be wrong. Germline assignment: CDR1 SEHNR and CDR2 FQNEAQ (reference sequence). This CDR3 has 9 amino acids.

The V and J genes are TRBV28 and TRBJ2-7; 8 bases map to TRBD1. The J call is doubtful: the DNA matches TRBJ2-5 better. Germline lookup yields CDR1 MDHEN and CDR2 SYDVKM. The CDR3 is 12 residues long. Written as DNA, the CDR3 is TGTGCCAGCGGCGGACAGGGAGAGACCCAGTACTTC. Its translation: CASGGQGETQYF.

The genes are TRBV30 and TRBJ1-6; D possibly corresponds to TRBD1 (6 bases). Germline CDR1 is GTSNPN and CDR2 is SVGIG (reference sequence). This CDR3 has 16 residues. Between the trimmed V and J ends, which lost 2 bases and 9 bases, there was a span of 20 bases. The CDR3 is CAWSPEGGGNISPLHF. The CDR3 DNA reads TGTGCCTGGAGTCCTGAAGGGGGAGGGAATATTTCACCCCTCCACTTT.

This clonotype was detected ten times or more. The chain carries TRBV9 and TRBJ2-3, with 15 bases identical to TRBD2. CDR1 and CDR2 from the germline V gene are SGDLS and YYNGEE. The CDR3 length is 18 residues. With V trimmed by 2 bases and J by 5 bases, 9 bases remained unmatched. DNA for the CDR3: TGTGCCAGCAGCGTCAGAACCGGGACTAGCGGGGGGATAGATACGCAGTATTTT. This sequence encodes CASSVRTGTSGGIDTQYF.

This clonotype was found many times. V gene TRBV7-2 combines with J gene TRBJ2-1, with 11 bases lining up with TRBD2. CDR3 length: 15 amino acids. V lost 2 bases, J lost 12 bases, and 9 bases stayed unmatched. Germline values: CDR1 SGHTA, CDR2 FQGNSA. CDR3 sequence reads: CASSLQLAGAMGQFF. In nucleotides, the CDR3 is TGTGCCAGCAGCTTACAACTAGCGGGGGCCATGGGGCAGTTCTTC. Filled out from reference TRBV7-2 and TRBJ2-1, the complete variable domain reads GAGVSQSPSNKVTEKGKDVELRCDPISGHTALYWYRQSLGQGLEFLIYFQGNSAPDKSGLPSDRFSAERTGGSVSTLTIQRTQQEDSAVYLCASSLQLAGAMGQFFGPGTRLTVL.

The chain combines TRBV29-1 with TRBJ2-7; 16 bases fit TRBD2. Germline lookup yields CDR1 SQVTM and CDR2 ANQGSEA. V shed 6 bases and J 0 bases; nucleotides not matched to a gene: 8. CDR3 length: 17 residues. For the CDR3, the DNA is TGCAGCGTGGGACTAGCGGGAGGGCCGAGGAGCTCCTACGAGCAGTACTTC. This gives the protein CSVGLAGGPRSSYEQYF.

Comment on this clonotype: Possible read error: a much larger clone is one base away. The chain couples TRBV29-1 to TRBJ1-1; D is uncertain. Germline V lookup: CDR1 SQVTM, CDR2 ANQGSEA. CDR3 length equals 9 residues. The V end lost 5 bases, the J end lost 10 bases, and 8 bases lay between the germline ends. Written as DNA, the CDR3 is TGCAGCGTTACCCCGAGAGCTTTCTTT. Protein product: CSVTPRAFF.

In this sample, this clonotype turned up a few times. A much larger clone is a single base away; this may be a read error. The CDR3 spells CRASLGIEQFF. Written as DNA, the CDR3 is TGCAGGGCTAGTTTGGGAATTGAGCAGTTCTTC. The chain carries TRBV20-1 and TRBJ2-1; no firm D call. The CDR3 length is 11 residues. Germline lookup yields CDR1 DFQATT and CDR2 SNEGSKA (reference sequence).

The chain is built from TRBV9 and TRBJ1-3; 7 nucleotides align to TRBD1. The germline V gene has CDR1 SGDLS and CDR2 YYNGEE. CDR3 length equals 15 residues. With V trimmed by 0 bases and J by 3 bases, 3 bases remained unmatched. The CDR3 DNA follows: TGTGCCAGCAGCGTAGGAGGGACAGTTGGAAACACCATATATTTT. It codes for CASSVGGTVGNTIYF.

This clonotype was counted ten times or more. The chain recombines TRBV5-1 with TRBJ2-7; maybe TRBD1 (5 bases). The germline V and J ends were trimmed by 0 bases and 2 bases, with 18 bases remaining between them. The CDR3 is 17 amino acids. Germline V gene lookup returns CDR1 SGHRS and CDR2 YFSETQ. CDR3 residues: CASSLDAVGAQPYEQYF. CDR3 DNA sequence: TGCGCCAGCAGCTTGGATGCAGTAGGGGCGCAGCCCTACGAGCAGTACTTC.

This clonotype was counted ten times or more. The chain recombines TRBV6-2 or TRBV6-3 with TRBJ1-5, with D maybe TRBD1 (6 bases). Germline values: CDR1 MNHEY, CDR2 SVGEGT. V lost 3 bases to trimming and J lost 0 bases, with 18 bases between them. This CDR3 contains 18 residues. CDR3: CASSYLSSTGNSNQPQHF. CDR3 nucleotides: TGTGCCAGCAGTTATCTATCCTCTACAGGGAATAGCAATCAGCCCCAGCATTTT.

Note on this clonotype: This may be a read error, as it is one base from a much larger clone. V usage is TRBV5-1 and J usage is TRBJ2-7, with 12 bases lining up with TRBD2. In germline, CDR1 is SGHRS, CDR2 YFSETQ. CDR3 length equals 14 residues. The CDR3 protein is CTSSRTSGNYEQYF. The CDR3 DNA sequence: TGCACCAGCAGCCGGACTAGCGGGAACTACGAGCAGTACTTC.

This clonotype was picked up a small number of times. J is TRBJ2-5 and V is TRBV23-1; maybe TRBD2 (5 bases). TRBV23-1 is an ORF, with its function uncertain. CDR3 length: 16 residues. The V gene lost 1 base and the J gene lost 4 bases, with 16 bases spanning the gap. The CDR3 reads CASSQFFPGRGETQYF. The DNA for the CDR3 is TGCGCCAGCAGTCAATTTTTTCCGGGGAGAGGAGAGACCCAGTACTTC.

Worth noting for this clonotype: As the CDR3 is not closed by the conserved phenylalanine or tryptophan, this likely results from a read error. The V and J genes are TRBV20-1 and TRBJ2-1; 9 nucleotides match TRBD1. The CDR3 extends over 17 amino acids. Trimming removed 0 bases from V and 8 bases from J; junction bases left unmatched: 14. Germline CDR1 and CDR2: DFQATT and SNEGSKA (reference sequence). The CDR3 loop is CSARDLNRGHFKDEQFC. The CDR3 DNA reads TGCAGTGCTAGAGATTTAAACAGGGGGCATTTCAAGGATGAGCAGTTCTGC.

A word on this clonotype: The DNA is omitted, as the CDR3 cannot be located on it reliably, and the CDR3 follows TCRdb's listing. The J gene is TRBJ1-1, the V gene TRBV9; the listed D gene, TRBD1, was not tested against the DNA. Per the germline V gene, CDR1 is SGDLS and CDR2 is YYNGEE. Counting both end residues, the CDR3 totals 14 amino acids. The CDR3 is CASSVGAGTTETFF.

This clonotype has only a few counts. Since a much larger clone is just one base distant, this may be a read error. The chain recombines TRBV20-1 with TRBJ2-1, with D unclear. CDR1 DFQATT and CDR2 SNEGSKA come from the germline V gene (reference sequence). The CDR3 loop spans 12 amino acids. V lost 3 bases and J lost 13, with 16 bases in between. CDR3 in amino acids: CSARGRRETQFF. The CDR3, as DNA: TGCAGTGCTAGGGGTAGACGTGAGACCCAGTTCTTC.